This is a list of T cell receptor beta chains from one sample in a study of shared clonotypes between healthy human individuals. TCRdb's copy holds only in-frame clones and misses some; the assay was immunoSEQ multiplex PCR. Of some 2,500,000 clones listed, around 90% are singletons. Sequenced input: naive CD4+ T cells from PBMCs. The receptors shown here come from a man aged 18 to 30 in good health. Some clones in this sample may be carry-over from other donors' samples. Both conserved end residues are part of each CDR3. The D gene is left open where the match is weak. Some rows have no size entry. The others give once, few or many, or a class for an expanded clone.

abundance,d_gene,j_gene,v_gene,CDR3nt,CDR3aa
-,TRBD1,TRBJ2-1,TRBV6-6,TGTGCCAGCGGCCCGGGACAGGGCTACAATGAGCAGTTCTTC,CASGPGQGYNEQFF
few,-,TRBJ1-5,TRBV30,TGTGCCTGGAAAGGGCAGTCCAATCAGCCCCAGCATTTT,CAWKGQSNQPQHF
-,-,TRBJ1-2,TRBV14,TGTGCCAGCAGCCCCCCGGAAGGAGCTAACTATGGCTACACCTTC,CASSPPEGANYGYTF
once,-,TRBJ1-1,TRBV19,TGTGCCAGTAGTATGGTCCGGGGCACTGAAGCTTTCTTT,CASSMVRGTEAFF
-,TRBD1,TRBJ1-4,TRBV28,TGTGCCAGCAGCGGGTCGGACAGGGTAGGCCCAACTAATGAAAAACTGTTTTTT,CASSGSDRVGPTNEKLFF
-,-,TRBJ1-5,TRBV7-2,TGTGCCAGCAGCTTAGTTCCAGTTAGCAATCAGCCCCAGCATTTT,CASSLVPVSNQPQHF
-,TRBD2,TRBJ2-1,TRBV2,TGTGCCAGCAGTACTGGACTAGCGGGAGGGCCAGGGGAGCAGTTCTTC,CASSTGLAGGPGEQFF
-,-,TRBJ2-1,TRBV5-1,TGCGCCAGCAGCCTACAGGTAGGGGCCTACAATGAGCAGTTCTTC,CASSLQVGAYNEQFF
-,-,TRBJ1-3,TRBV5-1,TGCGCCAGCAGCTTGTCGGAGGGTAGTGGAAACACCATATATTTT,CASSLSEGSGNTIYF
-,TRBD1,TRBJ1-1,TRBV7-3,TGTGCCAGCAGCAAAACAGGGGGCCTGGGGCCTGAAGCTTTCTTT,CASSKTGGLGPEAFF
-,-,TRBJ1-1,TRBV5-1,TGCGCCAGCAGCGTCGGGAGCTCTAGAGGAACTGAAGCTTTCTTT,CASSVGSSRGTEAFF
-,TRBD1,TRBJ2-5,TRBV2,TGTGCCAGCAGTTGGGACAGTGAAGAGACCCAGTACTTC,CASSWDSEETQYF
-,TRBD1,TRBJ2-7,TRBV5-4,TGTGCCAGCAGCCCAGACAGGGCTTCCTACGAGCAGTACTTC,CASSPDRASYEQYF
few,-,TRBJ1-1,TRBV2,TGTGCCAGCGGCTCAGGGAGGGCGACTGAAGCTTTCTTT,CASGSGRATEAFF
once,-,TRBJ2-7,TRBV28,TGTGCCAGCAGAACAAGTTACTACGAGCAGTACTTC,CASRTSYYEQYF
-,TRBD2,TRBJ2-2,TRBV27,TGTGCCAGCACCCCCCGGATAGCGGGAGGACGGACCGGGGAGCTGTTTTTT,CASTPRIAGGRTGELFF
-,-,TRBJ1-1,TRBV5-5,TGTGCCAGCAGCTTGCAGCCGGCGATGAACACTGAAGCTTTCTTT,CASSLQPAMNTEAFF
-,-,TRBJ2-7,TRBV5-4,TGTGCCAGCAGCCAGAACGGGGGACTCGCCTACGAGCAGTACTTC,CASSQNGGLAYEQYF
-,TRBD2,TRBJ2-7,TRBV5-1,TGCGCCAGCAGCTTGGCCAGGCTAGCGGGAGACGAGCAGTACTTC,CASSLARLAGDEQYF
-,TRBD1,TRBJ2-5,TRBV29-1,TGCAGCGCCCGCAGGGGGTACCAAGAGACCCAGTACTTC,CSARRGYQETQYF
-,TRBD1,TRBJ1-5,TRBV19,TGTGCCAGTAGTCCCTCCAGGGGGCGTAATCATCAGCCCCAGCATTTT,CASSPSRGRNHQPQHF
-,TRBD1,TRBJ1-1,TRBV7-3,TGTGCCAGCAGTTCCGGGACAGCGAACACTGAAGCTTTCTTT,CASSSGTANTEAFF
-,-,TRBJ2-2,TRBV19,TGTGCCAGTAGTAATTGGGAGCGGGACACCGGGGAGCTGTTTTTT,CASSNWERDTGELFF
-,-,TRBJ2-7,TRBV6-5,TGTGCCAGCAGCGCTGGAGCGGGTTGGTACGAGCAGTACTTC,CASSAGAGWYEQYF
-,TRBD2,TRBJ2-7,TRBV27,TGTGCCAGCAGTTTGGGACGAACATCGGGGGGTTACGAGCAGTACTTC,CASSLGRTSGGYEQYF
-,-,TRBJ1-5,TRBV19,TGTGCCAGTAGTATGGCCAGAGATCAGCCCCAGCATTTT,CASSMARDQPQHF
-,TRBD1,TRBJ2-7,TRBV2,TGTGCCAGCGGCAGAAGGACAGGGTCCAGCGAGCAGTACTTC,CASGRRTGSSEQYF
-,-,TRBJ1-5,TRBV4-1,TGCGCCAGCAGCTCTAGCTCGCAGAACAATCAGCCCCAGCATTTT,CASSSSSQNNQPQHF
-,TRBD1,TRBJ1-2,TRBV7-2,TGTGCCAGCAGCAGCGGGACAGGGGGGGAGAGGAACTATGGCTACACCTTC,CASSSGTGGERNYGYTF
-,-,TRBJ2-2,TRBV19,TGTGCCAGTAGTATAAACGGGAACACCGGGGAGCTGTTTTTT,CASSINGNTGELFF
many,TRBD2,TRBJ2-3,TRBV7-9,TGTGCCAGCAGCCGGACTAGCGGGAGGAGCACAGATACGCAGTATTTT,CASSRTSGRSTDTQYF
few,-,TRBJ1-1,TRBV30,TGTGCCTGGAGTGTACTGAGGAACACTGAAGCTTTCTTT,CAWSVLRNTEAFF
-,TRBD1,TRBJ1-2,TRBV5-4,TGTGCCAGCAGCCCAGCGGGGAGGGGGCAGAACTATGGCTACACCTTC,CASSPAGRGQNYGYTF
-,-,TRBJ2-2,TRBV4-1,TGCGCCAGCAGCCAGACTTCGGCGAACACCGGGGAGCTGTTTTTT,CASSQTSANTGELFF
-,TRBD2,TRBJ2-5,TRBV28,TGTGCCAGCAGTGGGACTAGCGGGAGCTTTGAGACCCAGTACTTC,CASSGTSGSFETQYF
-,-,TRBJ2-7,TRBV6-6,TGTGCCAGCAGTTTAGTGAGGCGGGATCCTCGCTACGAGCAGTACTTC,CASSLVRRDPRYEQYF
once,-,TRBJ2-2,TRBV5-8,TGTGCCAGCAGCTTGTTTATTACGGGCGGGGAGCTGTTTTTT,CASSLFITGGELFF
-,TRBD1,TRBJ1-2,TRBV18,TGTGCCAGCTCACCATCGGGACAGGGGACCTATGGCTACACCTTC,CASSPSGQGTYGYTF
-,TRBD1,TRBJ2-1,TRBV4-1,TGCGCCAGCAGACAAGTCGGGACAGGGGGCCCCTACAATGAGCAGTTCTTC,CASRQVGTGGPYNEQFF
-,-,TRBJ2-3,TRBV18,TGTGCCAGCTCCCTCGGAAATGGGCAGGGGGATACGCAGTATTTT,CASSLGNGQGDTQYF
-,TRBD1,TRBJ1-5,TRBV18,TGTGCCAGCTCACGAGGCCCAGGGGGCAGAACGCAGCCCCAGCATTTT,CASSRGPGGRTQPQHF
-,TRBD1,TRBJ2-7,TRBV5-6,TGTGCCAGCAGCTTAGGGTCCGGGACAGGGGCCTACGAGCAGTACTTC,CASSLGSGTGAYEQYF
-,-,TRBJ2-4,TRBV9,TGTGCCAGCAGCCCACAGGCACCTGGGGACATTCAGTACTTC,CASSPQAPGDIQYF
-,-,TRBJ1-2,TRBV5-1,TGCGCCAGCAGCTTGGGGAGTCTGGATGGCTACACCTTC,CASSLGSLDGYTF
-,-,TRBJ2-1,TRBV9,TGTGCCAGCAGCGAAACCGGGAGCAACAATGAGCAGTTCTTC,CASSETGSNNEQFF
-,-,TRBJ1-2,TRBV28,TGTGCCAGCAGTTTAGGGCCGACAGGAGACTATGGCTACACCTTC,CASSLGPTGDYGYTF
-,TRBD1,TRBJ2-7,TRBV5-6,TGTGCCAGCAGCCCCCGGGGCAGGGGGCCGCACGAGCAGTACTTC,CASSPRGRGPHEQYF
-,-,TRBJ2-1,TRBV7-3,TGTGCCAGCAGCTTGGTCTCGGGCGGAGGGTACAATGAGCAGTTCTTC,CASSLVSGGGYNEQFF
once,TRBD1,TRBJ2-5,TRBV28,TGTGCCAGTAGGACAGGGGGCAAAGAGACCCAGTACTTC,CASRTGGKETQYF
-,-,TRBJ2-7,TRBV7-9,TGTGCCAGCAGCCAGCCGGGGAGCTCCTACGAGCAGTACTTC,CASSQPGSSYEQYF
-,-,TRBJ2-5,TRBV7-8,TGTGCCAGCAGTTCACGTGGATGGGCAGCCCAAGAGACCCAGTACTTC,CASSSRGWAAQETQYF
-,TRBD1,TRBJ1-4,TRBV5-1,TGCGCCAGCAGACGACAGGGAACTAATGAAAAACTGTTTTTT,CASRRQGTNEKLFF
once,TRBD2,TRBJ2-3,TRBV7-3,TGTGCCAGCAGCCGACTAGCGGGAGAGGGGGATACGCAGTATTTT,CASSRLAGEGDTQYF